Listed here is a single TCR beta chain. This sample was included in a study of blood T cell repertoires in COVID-19. This table comes from immunoSEQ multiplex PCR, and its TCRdb copy is limited to in-frame clones, with some not included. The sample records 220,000 or so clones, 84% being singletons. The sample was peripheral blood. This sequence originates from a man aged 30 to 45 with active or convalescent COVID-19.

The CDR3 is CASKWGGSGEQYF. The CDR3 bases are TGTGCCAGCAAATGGGGGGGCAGCGGCGAGCAGTACTTC. The chain recombines TRBV5-5 with TRBJ2-7; TRBD2 might be the D (7 bases). Trimming left V 6 bases short and J 6 bases short, with 16 bases between. CDR1 and CDR2 (germline): SGHKS, YYEKEE (reference sequence). CDR3 length: 13 amino acids.